This T cell receptor beta chain was sequenced in a study of shared clonotypes between healthy human individuals. Study at large: Each donor's CD8 memory used one plate, CD8 naive two, each CD4 subset three.

As to this clone: Its antigen remains unidentified.

Donors comprised healthy HIV-negative adults lacking recent acute infections or vaccinations. Method: immunoSEQ multiplex PCR; TCRdb's copy keeps in-frame clones and lacks some. The sample contains 2 million to 3 million clones, approximately 92% of which appear only once. Regarding the study as a whole: Sampling covered nothing but blood. Tissue TCR repertoires likely differ from those found in blood. Clonotype sharing across several donors was observed for about 4.8% of naive CD4 clonotypes.

The source of this sequence is a man aged 18 to 30 in good health. The sample consisted of naive CD4+ T cells sorted from blood. Regarding subset: CD45RA+ positively selected.

CDR3 sequence: CASGTGVEETQYF. The CDR3 DNA is TGTGCCAGCGGTACAGGGGTGGAAGAGACCCAGTACTTC. The V call is TRBV2, the J call TRBJ2-7; 7 nucleotides align to TRBD1. Matching the DNA end better, TRBJ2-5 makes the J call doubtful. From germline, CDR1 is SNHLY and CDR2 FYNNEI. The CDR3 runs 13 residues.